Shown below are 10 T cell receptor beta chains from a single sample sequenced in a study of T cell responses to AZD1222 COVID-19 vaccine. The protocol was immunoSEQ multiplex PCR, while the TCRdb copy is restricted to in-frame clones and leaves out a portion. The sample gives about 130,000 clones, about 93% of which show up once; roughly 9% is in the top ten. The sample in question was peripheral blood, obtained on day 0 of AZD1222 vaccination. The receptor set was obtained from an adult in good health.

The count of this clone is one. The rearrangement joins TRBV5-6 to TRBJ1-2, with 7 positions matching TRBD1. The junction had 13 bases not matched to a gene; V was cut back by 4 bases and J by 4 bases. The CDR3 totals 16 residues. Germline V lookup: CDR1 SGHDT, CDR2 YYEEEE. In DNA form, the CDR3 reads TGTGCCAGCAGCCCGGGGACAGCCGCGATCCCCTATGGCTACACCTTC. Residues: CASSPGTAAIPYGYTF.

This clone was picked up a small number of times. V gene TRBV6-5 combines with J gene TRBJ1-2; D may be TRBD1 (6 bases). V gave up 10 bases and J gave up 4 bases, with 22 bases separating them. The CDR3 is 15 residues long. Germline values: CDR1 MNHEY, CDR2 SVGAGI. CDR3 amino acids: CATAVMGAPLYGYTF. The CDR3 bases are TGTGCCACCGCAGTGATGGGGGCTCCCCTCTATGGCTACACCTTC.

J is TRBJ2-3 and V is TRBV6-5; no clear D gene. This CDR3 is 14 amino acids long. Trimming removed 2 bases at V and 0 bases at J, with 6 bases between. In germline, CDR1 is MNHEY, CDR2 SVGAGI. The CDR3 DNA is TGTGCCAGCAGTTACCTCGGGAGCACAGATACGCAGTATTTT. It is translated as CASSYLGSTDTQYF.

This chain joins TRBV28 and TRBJ1-2; D remains unclear. The length of the CDR3 is 16 residues. V was clipped by 5 bases and J by 0 bases, with 16 bases between them. The germline gives CDR1 MDHEN, CDR2 SYDVKM. CDR3 protein: CASSPRGEWSNYGYTF. CDR3 coding DNA: TGTGCCAGCAGTCCCCGAGGAGAATGGTCTAACTATGGCTACACCTTC.

The chain joins TRBV29-1 to TRBJ1-5; no clear D gene. This CDR3 is built from 13 residues. V lost 5 bases and J 4 bases, leaving 12 bases between the germline ends. The germline V gene has CDR1 SQVTM and CDR2 ANQGSEA. The CDR3 bases are TGCAGCGTTATTGAGGGTGGGAATCAGCCCCAGCATTTT. It yields the protein CSVIEGGNQPQHF.

The chain uses TRBV21-1 and TRBJ2-4; no check of the table's D call, TRBD2, against the DNA was made. TRBV21-1 is a known pseudogene. This CDR3 has 16 residues. The DNA for the CDR3 is TGTGCCAGCAGCAGAGCGGTAAAACTAGCCAAAAACATTCAGTACTTC. Its protein product is CASSRAVKLAKNIQYF.

This rearrangement joins TRBV27 to TRBJ1-2; D perhaps matches TRBD1 (5 bases). CDR3 length: 14 amino acids. The germline V and J ends were trimmed by 6 bases and 2 bases, with 13 bases remaining between them. The germline CDR1 and CDR2 sequences are MNHEY and SMNVEV (reference sequence). This CDR3 reads CASSPWDPNYGYTF. CDR3 sequence (DNA): TGTGCCAGCAGCCCTTGGGACCCGAACTATGGCTACACCTTC.

The rearrangement joins TRBV19 to TRBJ1-4, with 8 bases lining up with TRBD1. Germline CDR1 is LNHDA and CDR2 is SQIVND (reference sequence). The CDR3 runs 16 residues. The trim removed 4 bases at V and 10 bases at J, leaving 14 bases unmatched. This CDR3 reads CASSTLLGTGGRKLFF. The DNA of the CDR3 is TGTGCCAGTAGTACGTTGCTGGGGACAGGTGGGAGAAAACTGTTTTTT.

The chain employs TRBV4-1 and TRBJ1-2; D remains unclear. Trimming left V 0 bases short and J 3 bases short, with 11 bases between. CDR3 size: 15 residues. Per the germline V gene, CDR1 is MGHRA and CDR2 is YSYEKL. CDR3 residues: CASSQDTREDYGYTF. The CDR3, as DNA: TGCGCCAGCAGCCAAGATACCCGGGAGGACTATGGCTACACCTTC.

V gene TRBV2 combines with J gene TRBJ2-5; the D is unclear. The CDR3 is 13 amino acids. The germline CDR1 and CDR2 sequences are SNHLY and FYNNEI. Deletions cut 7 bases from V and 4 bases from J, with 13 bases between. CDR3 nucleotides: TGTGCCAGCACCCAGGTCGTTAGAGAGACCCAGTACTTC. Translation gives CASTQVVRETQYF.